This T cell receptor beta chain was identified in a study of blood T cell repertoires in COVID-19. There are 14 residues in the CDR3. Germline V gives CDR1 SNHLY, CDR2 FYNNEI. The junction had 4 bases not matched to a gene; V was cut back by 6 bases and J by 2 bases. Data came from immunoSEQ multiplex PCR; TCRdb stores just in-frame clones and leaves some out. The data show around 100,000 clones, about 89% seen once. This clone appeared a few times. The material sequenced was peripheral blood. The receptor's source is a woman in her sixties with acute or convalescent COVID-19. The chain uses TRBV2 and TRBJ1-3, with 7 bases that match TRBD1. The CDR3 bases are TGTGCCAGCAGACCCGGGACAGCTGGAAACACCATATATTTT. Translation: CASRPGTAGNTIYF.